This TCR beta chain was identified in a study of blood T cell repertoires in COVID-19. Study as a whole: COVID-19 samples from acute and convalescent phases originated in the United States, Italy and Spain. T cells, B-cell-depleted T cells, or PBMCs supplied cDNA or gDNA.

TCRdb's copy holds only in-frame clones and misses some; the assay was immunoSEQ multiplex PCR. This table holds a few hundred thousand clones, 80% to 90% found once. This TCR came from a woman in her seventies with COVID-19, enrolled during active disease. Sequencing was done on a sample of peripheral blood.

CDR3 sequence (DNA): TGCGCCAGCAGCATACTAGCGGATGAGCAGTACTTC. Translation: CASSILADEQYF. The gene calls are TRBV5-1 and TRBJ2-7; 8 nucleotides match TRBD2. CDR1 and CDR2 from the germline V gene are SGHRS and YFSETQ. J was trimmed by 7 bases and V by 4 bases; bases with no gene match: 4. The CDR3 has 12 residues.